A selection of T cell receptor beta chains follows, all from one sample in a study of Graves' ophthalmopathy and Graves' hyperthyroidism. MiXCR was run by TCRdb on the multiplex PCR reads, yielding one entry per CDR3 protein. The sample has a few hundred thousand distinct CDR3 sequences, 39% seen once. The sample consisted of peripheral blood or thyroid tissue (not recorded which). All receptors come from an adult man with Graves' hyperthyroidism. Both conserved end residues are part of each CDR3. The D gene is left open where the match is weak. The size of a clone is reported for some rows only, either as once, few or many, or as a class for expanded clones.

>TRBD1|TRBJ2-7|many|TRBV5-6
TGTGCCAGCAGCTTGGTGGGACAGGGATCTTCCGAGCAGTACTTC
CASSLVGQGSSEQYF
>.|TRBJ2-7|.|TRBV29-1
TGCAGCTTAGGGCTGGACTCCTACGAGCAGTACTTC
CSLGLDSYEQYF
>TRBD1|TRBJ2-5|many|TRBV19
TGTGCCAGTAGTACCTTAGGGGGCCCACAAGAGACCCAGTACTTC
CASSTLGGPQETQYF
>.|TRBJ2-7|many|TRBV19
TGTGCCAGTAGTCCCCGGACGGACTCCTACGAGCAGTACTTC
CASSPRTDSYEQYF
>.|TRBJ1-1|few|TRBV12-3/TRBV12-4
TGTGCCAGCAAATTGGATCAGGGACGCTTACTCATGAACACTGAAGCTTTCTTT
CASKLDQGRLLMNTEAFF
>.|TRBJ2-5|.|TRBV5-5
TGTGCCAGCAGCTCGAAAACTCAGGCCCCCCAAGAGACCCAGTACTTC
CASSSKTQAPQETQYF
>.|TRBJ1-1|.|TRBV10-2
TGCGCCAGCAAGGGAGCGGGGGGGATCGGGAACACTGAAGCTTTCTTT
CASKGAGGIGNTEAFF
>TRBD1|TRBJ1-5|.|TRBV30
TGTGCCTGGAAGGACAGGGGGAGTCAGCCCCAGCATTTT
CAWKDRGSQPQHF
>.|TRBJ2-7|many|TRBV20-1
TGCAGTGCTGGCCGACAGGATTCCTACGAGCAGTACTTC
CSAGRQDSYEQYF
>TRBD1|TRBJ2-7|many|TRBV5-8
TGTGCCAGCAGCTTGCCCGGGACAGGGAATTCCTACGAGCAGTACTTC
CASSLPGTGNSYEQYF
>TRBD1|TRBJ2-2|.|TRBV10-3
TGTGCCATCAGTCCACAGGGGAGCAGGGAGCTGTTTTTT
CAISPQGSRELFF
>.|TRBJ1-4|.|TRBV25-1
TGTGCCAACAGGCCCCAGGACAGTACTAATGAAAAACTGTTTTTT
CANRPQDSTNEKLFF
>.|TRBJ1-2|many|TRBV7-8
TGTGCCAGCAGCTCCGGCCTAACGGTTAACTATGGCTACACCTTC
CASSSGLTVNYGYTF
>TRBD1|TRBJ1-2|.|TRBV5-6
TGTGCCAGCAGCCACAGGGGGCTTAGCTATGGCTACACCTTC
CASSHRGLSYGYTF
>TRBD1|TRBJ2-7|.|TRBV7-3
TGTGCCAGCAGCTTTTACCGGGACAGGGGGGACTACGAGCAGTACTTC
CASSFYRDRGDYEQYF
>TRBD2|TRBJ2-5|.|TRBV24-1
TGTGCCACCGCATCACTAGCGGGAGAAGAGACCCAGTACTTC
CATASLAGEETQYF
>.|TRBJ1-2|many|TRBV10-3
TGTGCCATCAGGAGCCCAAGACAGAATTATGGCTACACCTTC
CAIRSPRQNYGYTF
>.|TRBJ2-7|once|TRBV7-8
TGTGCCAGCAGAGATCCGGGCAGGGCGTCCTACGAGCAGTACTTC
CASRDPGRASYEQYF
>.|TRBJ1-3|.|TRBV9
TGTGCCAGCAGCGTAGAGGCAGGGGCCCTCTCTGGAAACACCATATATTTT
CASSVEAGALSGNTIYF
>.|TRBJ1-1|.|TRBV7-9
TGTGCCAGCAGCTTAGAAGGGATCACTGAAGCTTTCTTT
CASSLEGITEAFF
>TRBD1|TRBJ1-4|.|TRBV29-1
TGCAGCTTATCCCGGACAGGGGGTAATGAAAAACTGTTTTTT
CSLSRTGGNEKLFF
>.|TRBJ2-5|.|TRBV6-5
TGTGCCAGCAGTTCGTCTGGCGGGATCCATAAAGAGACCCAGTACTTC
CASSSSGGIHKETQYF
>.|TRBJ1-5|many|TRBV7-9
TGTGCCAGCAGCTTAGAGGGTGTCGTGAATCAGCCCCAGCATTTT
CASSLEGVVNQPQHF
>.|TRBJ2-6|.|TRBV15
TGTGCCACCAGCAGAGATCGGGCGGCCGGGGAGCTGACTTTC
CATSRDRAAGELTF
>TRBD2|TRBJ2-1|.|TRBV7-2
TGTGCCAGCAGCTCCGACCTAGCGGGAGCTTCCAATGAGCAGTTCTTC
CASSSDLAGASNEQFF
>TRBD1|TRBJ1-2|.|TRBV6-5
TGTGCCAGCAGTTATAGCGCCCCGGGACAGCTCTCCTATGGCTACACCTTC
CASSYSAPGQLSYGYTF
>.|TRBJ2-5|few|TRBV7-9
TGTGCCAGCAGTCCCGGGGGCCGACAAGAGACCCAGTACTTC
CASSPGGRQETQYF
>.|TRBJ2-1|.|TRBV24-1
TGTGCCACCAGTGACAACAGCGTTTCCTACAATGAGCAGTTCTTC
CATSDNSVSYNEQFF
>TRBD1|TRBJ2-5|many|TRBV4-1
TGCGCCAGCAGCCAAACGACAGGGTGGGAGACCCAGTACTTC
CASSQTTGWETQYF
>.|TRBJ2-5|many|TRBV12-3/TRBV12-4
TGTGCCAGCAGTTGGGGGAGTTTACAAGAGACCCAGTACTTC
CASSWGSLQETQYF
>.|TRBJ2-7|.|TRBV19
TGTGCCAGTAGTGGGGCGAGGTACGAGCAGTACTTC
CASSGARYEQYF
>.|TRBJ1-1|many|TRBV9
TGTGCCAGCAGCGTAGGTAGGGGGTTCGGAGCTGAAGCTTTCTTT
CASSVGRGFGAEAFF
>.|TRBJ1-2|many|TRBV12-3/TRBV12-4
TGTGCCAGCAGTTTAGGGTTGTACTATGGCTACACCTTC
CASSLGLYYGYTF
>TRBD1|TRBJ2-5|many|TRBV10-3
TGTGCCATCAGTGAGCCAGGACAGGGGACAAGGGAGACCCAGTACTTC
CAISEPGQGTRETQYF
>TRBD1|TRBJ1-1|many|TRBV28
TGTGCCAGCAGACCAGGGGGAACTGAAGCTTTCTTT
CASRPGGTEAFF
>.|TRBJ2-7|many|TRBV20-1
TGCAGTGCTATCCGGGACGGGTCCTACGAGCAGTACTTC
CSAIRDGSYEQYF
>TRBD1|TRBJ2-7|many|TRBV12-3/TRBV12-4
TGTGCCAGCAGTTTACATGCAGGGGGCAGCTACGAGCAGTACTTC
CASSLHAGGSYEQYF
>TRBD1|TRBJ1-4|.|TRBV6-5
TGTGCCAGCAGTTATTCTCGGACAGGCCCGATCTCAACTAATGAAAAACTGTTTTTT
CASSYSRTGPISTNEKLFF
>TRBD1|TRBJ2-1|.|TRBV24-1
TGTGCCTCCGAGACAGGGGCCCCTTTATGGGAGCAGTTCTTC
CASETGAPLWEQFF
>.|TRBJ1-5|many|TRBV12-3/TRBV12-4
TGTGCCAGCAGTTTAACACGGATCAATCAGCCCCAGCATTTT
CASSLTRINQPQHF
>.|TRBJ1-5|.|TRBV9
TGTGCCAGCAGCCAAGATGGTATCGGGCAGCCCCAGCATTTT
CASSQDGIGQPQHF
>.|TRBJ1-2|many|TRBV7-2
TGTGCCAGCAGCCCCGACCGTCCTAACTATGGCTACACCTTC
CASSPDRPNYGYTF
>.|TRBJ1-3|.|TRBV7-2
TGTGCCAGCAGCACTACCGGGACTCCTCCGCTTAACACCATATATTTT
CASSTTGTPPLNTIYF
>.|TRBJ2-7|.|TRBV27
TGTGCCAGCAGCACCAGTCGGCTGGGGGCGGCCTACGAGCAGTACTTC
CASSTSRLGAAYEQYF
>TRBD1|TRBJ1-5|.|TRBV7-8
TGTGCCAGTGACAGGGGGCATCAGCCCCAGCATTTT
CASDRGHQPQHF
>TRBD1|TRBJ1-1|.|TRBV3-1
TGTGCCAGCAGCCAAGGGAGACAGGGGGCCATATCTGAAGCTTTCTTT
CASSQGRQGAISEAFF
>.|TRBJ2-5|.|TRBV7-8
TGTGCCAGCAGCCCGAAGCGGGTCCAAGAGACCCAGTACTTC
CASSPKRVQETQYF
>TRBD1|TRBJ1-1|many|TRBV20-1
TGCAGTGCTGCGTTTGGACAGGGAGGCGCTGAAGCTTTCTTT
CSAAFGQGGAEAFF
>TRBD1|TRBJ1-1|few|TRBV2
TGTGCCAGCACACCGGGACAGGTGGACACTGAAGCTTTCTTT
CASTPGQVDTEAFF
>.|TRBJ1-6|.|TRBV27
TGTGCCAGCAGTTTTGGGACCCCGGGCTATAATTCACCCCTCCACTTT
CASSFGTPGYNSPLHF
>.|TRBJ1-5|.|TRBV6-1
TGTGCCAGCAGTACCCACAGCGATCGAAATCAGCCCCAGCATTTT
CASSTHSDRNQPQHF
>.|TRBJ1-4|.|TRBV29-1
TGCAGCGTTGCCATGGAAAAACTGTTTTTT
CSVAMEKLFF
>.|TRBJ1-1|many|TRBV6-1
TGTGCCAATCGGGCGAACACTGAAGCTTTCTTT
CANRANTEAFF